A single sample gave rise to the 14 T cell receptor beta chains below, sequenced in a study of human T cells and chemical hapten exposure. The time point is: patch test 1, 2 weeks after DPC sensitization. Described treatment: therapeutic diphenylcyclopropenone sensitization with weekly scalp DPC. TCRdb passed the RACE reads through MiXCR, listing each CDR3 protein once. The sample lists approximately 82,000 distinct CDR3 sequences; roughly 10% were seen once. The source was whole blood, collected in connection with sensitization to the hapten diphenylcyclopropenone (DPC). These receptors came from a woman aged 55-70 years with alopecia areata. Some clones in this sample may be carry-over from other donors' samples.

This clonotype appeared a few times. This CDR3 reads CASSPTIREDTEAFF. The DNA for the CDR3 is TGTGCCAGCTCACCGACTATCAGGGAGGACACTGAAGCTTTCTTT. The chain couples TRBV18 to TRBJ1-1, with D possibly matching TRBD1 (5 bases). CDR3 length: 15 residues. The V end lost 3 bases, the J end lost 3 bases, and 14 bases lay between the germline ends. Germline CDR1 reads KGHSH; CDR2 reads LQKENI.

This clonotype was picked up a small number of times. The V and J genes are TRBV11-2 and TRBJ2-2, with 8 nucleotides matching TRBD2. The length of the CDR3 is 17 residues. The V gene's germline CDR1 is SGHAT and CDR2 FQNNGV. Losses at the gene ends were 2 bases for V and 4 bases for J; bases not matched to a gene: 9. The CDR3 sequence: CASSLSIGGATTGELFF. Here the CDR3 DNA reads TGTGCCAGCAGCTTATCCATCGGGGGGGCGACCACCGGGGAGCTGTTTTTT.

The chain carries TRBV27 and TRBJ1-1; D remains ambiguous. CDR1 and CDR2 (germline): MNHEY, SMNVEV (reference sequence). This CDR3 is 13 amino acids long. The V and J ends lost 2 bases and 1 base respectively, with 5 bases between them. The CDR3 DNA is TGTGCCAGCAGTTTACATGAGAACACTGAAGCTTTCTTT. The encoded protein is CASSLHENTEAFF.

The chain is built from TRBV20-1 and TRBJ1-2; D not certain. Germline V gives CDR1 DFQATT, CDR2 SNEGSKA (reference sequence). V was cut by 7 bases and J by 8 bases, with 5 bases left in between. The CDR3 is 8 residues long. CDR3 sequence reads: CSVSGYTF. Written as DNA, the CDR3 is TGCAGTGTTTCGGGCTACACCTTC.

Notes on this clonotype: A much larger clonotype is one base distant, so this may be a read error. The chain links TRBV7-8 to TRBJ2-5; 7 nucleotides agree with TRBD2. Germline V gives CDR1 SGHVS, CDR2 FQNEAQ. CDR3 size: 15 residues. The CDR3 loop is CVSSKARAGQETQYF. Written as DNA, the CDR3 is TGTGTCAGCAGCAAAGCTAGAGCGGGACAAGAGACCCAGTACTTC.

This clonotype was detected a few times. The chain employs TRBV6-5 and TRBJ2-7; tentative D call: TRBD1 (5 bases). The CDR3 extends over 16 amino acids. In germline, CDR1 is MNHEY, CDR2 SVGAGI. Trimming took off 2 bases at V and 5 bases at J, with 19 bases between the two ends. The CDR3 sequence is CASSYESGTGPHEQYF. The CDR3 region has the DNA TGTGCCAGCAGTTACGAGTCGGGCACAGGCCCCCACGAGCAGTACTTC.

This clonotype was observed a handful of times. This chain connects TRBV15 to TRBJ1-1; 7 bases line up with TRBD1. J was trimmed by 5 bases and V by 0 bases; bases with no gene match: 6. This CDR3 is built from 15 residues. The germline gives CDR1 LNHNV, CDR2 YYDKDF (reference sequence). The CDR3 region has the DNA TGTGCCACCAGCAGAGATCAGGGGGGATTGACTGAAGCTTTCTTT. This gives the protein CATSRDQGGLTEAFF. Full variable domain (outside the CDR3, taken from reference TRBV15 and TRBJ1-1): DAMVIQNPRYQVTQFGKPVTLSCSQTLNHNVMYWYQQKSSQAPKLLFHYYDKDFNNEADTPDNFQSRRPNTSFCFLDIRSPGLGDTAMYLCATSRDQGGLTEAFFGQGTRLTVV.

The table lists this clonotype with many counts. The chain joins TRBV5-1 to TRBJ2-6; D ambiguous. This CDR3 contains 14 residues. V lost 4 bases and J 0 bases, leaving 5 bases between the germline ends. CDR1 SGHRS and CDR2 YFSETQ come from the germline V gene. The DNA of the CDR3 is TGCGCCAGCAGCACCCTCTCTGGGGCCAACGTCCTGACTTTC. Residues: CASSTLSGANVLTF.

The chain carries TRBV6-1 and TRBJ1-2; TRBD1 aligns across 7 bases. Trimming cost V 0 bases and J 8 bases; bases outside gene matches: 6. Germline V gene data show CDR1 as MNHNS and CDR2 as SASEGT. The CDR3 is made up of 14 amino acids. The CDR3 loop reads CASSEAGTGEGYTF. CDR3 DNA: TGTGCCAGCAGTGAAGCCGGAACAGGGGAAGGCTACACCTTC.

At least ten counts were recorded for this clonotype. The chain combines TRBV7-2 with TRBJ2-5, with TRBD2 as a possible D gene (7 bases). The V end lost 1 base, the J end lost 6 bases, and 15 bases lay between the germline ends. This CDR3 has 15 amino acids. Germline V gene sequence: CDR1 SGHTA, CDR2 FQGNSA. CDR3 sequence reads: CASSLVVGGPQTQYF. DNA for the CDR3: TGTGCCAGCAGCTTAGTTGTGGGGGGGCCGCAGACCCAGTACTTC.

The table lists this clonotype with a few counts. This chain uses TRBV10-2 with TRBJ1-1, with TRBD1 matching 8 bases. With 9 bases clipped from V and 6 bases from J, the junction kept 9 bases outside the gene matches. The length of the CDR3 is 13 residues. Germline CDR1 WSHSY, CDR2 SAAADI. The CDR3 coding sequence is TGCGCCAGTACTGACAGGGGTCTTTCTGAAGCTTTCTTT. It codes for CASTDRGLSEAFF.

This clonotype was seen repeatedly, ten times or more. The CDR3 DNA sequence: TGTGCCAGCAGCTTAGTGGGCAGCGAAAACATTCAGTACTTC. This encodes CASSLVGSENIQYF. The V gene is TRBV7-2, the J gene TRBJ2-4; no reliable D call. Germline CDR1 is SGHTA and CDR2 is FQGNSA. The length of the CDR3 is 14 residues. The V end was cut by 1 base, the J end by 5 bases, with 9 bases between.

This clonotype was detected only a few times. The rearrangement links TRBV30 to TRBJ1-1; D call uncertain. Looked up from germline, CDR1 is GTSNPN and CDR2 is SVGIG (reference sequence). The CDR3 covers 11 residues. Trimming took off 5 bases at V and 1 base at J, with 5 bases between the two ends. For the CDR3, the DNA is TGTGCCTGGGCATCGAACACTGAAGCTTTCTTT. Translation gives CAWASNTEAFF. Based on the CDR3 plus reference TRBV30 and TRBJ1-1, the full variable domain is SQTIHQWPATLVQPVGSPLSLECTVEGTSNPNLYWYRQAAGRGLQLLFYSVGIGQISSEVPQNLSASRPQDRQFILSSKKLLLSDSGFYLCAWASNTEAFFGQGTRLTVV.

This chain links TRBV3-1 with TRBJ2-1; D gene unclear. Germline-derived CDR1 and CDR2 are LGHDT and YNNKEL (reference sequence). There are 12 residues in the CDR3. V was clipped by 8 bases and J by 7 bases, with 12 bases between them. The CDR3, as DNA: TGTGCCAGCGGCCTAAACCGAAATGAGCAGTTCTTC. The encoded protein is CASGLNRNEQFF.